These 30 T cell receptor beta chains share one sample of origin, sequenced in a study of OX40 agonist ivuxolimab in advanced cancers. Sequencing used immunoSEQ multiplex PCR; TCRdb keeps in-frame clones, though not all of them. The table has about 95,000 clones, roughly 88% seen once. Sequencing used CD4+ or CD8+ T cells sorted from blood, obtained in a trial of the OX40 agonist ivuxolimab. The receptors were sampled from an adult with an advanced solid tumor such as melanoma, head and neck, liver or kidney cancer.

The rearrangement links TRBV19 to TRBJ2-7; 11 nucleotides line up with TRBD2. This CDR3 is built from 12 residues. Germline V gene data show CDR1 as LNHDA and CDR2 as SQIVND (reference sequence). The V gene end was trimmed by 10 bases and the J gene end by 3 bases; junction bases not matched to a gene: 2. For the CDR3, the DNA is TGTGCCAATGGGACTAGCGGCTACGAGCAGTACTTC. It is translated as CANGTSGYEQYF.

The V and J genes are TRBV7-8 and TRBJ2-4; 10 bases align to TRBD2. There are 18 residues in the CDR3. Germline CDR1 reads SGHVS; CDR2 reads FQNEAQ. J lost 0 bases, V lost 3 bases, and 8 bases had no gene match. The CDR3 spells CASSLKTSGQLAKNIQYF. Here the CDR3 DNA reads TGTGCCAGCAGCTTGAAGACTAGCGGGCAGCTAGCCAAAAACATTCAGTACTTC.

A few counts support this clone. This chain uses TRBV7-8 with TRBJ2-7; D not certain. The CDR3 contains 13 residues. Germline CDR1 and CDR2: SGHVS and FQNEAQ. Between the trimmed V and J ends, which lost 5 bases and 6 bases, there was a span of 14 bases. This CDR3 reads CASSPRLAVEQYF. CDR3 nucleotides: TGTGCCAGCAGCCCCCGACTGGCCGTCGAGCAGTACTTC.

V gene TRBV30 combines with J gene TRBJ1-5, with D unclear. The length of the CDR3 is 13 residues. Deletions cut 2 bases from V and 0 bases from J, with 5 bases between. From germline, CDR1 is GTSNPN and CDR2 SVGIG (reference sequence). The CDR3 DNA reads TGTGCCTGGAGTCCCAGTAGCAATCAGCCCCAGCATTTT. Protein product: CAWSPSSNQPQHF. The variable domain in full, completed from reference TRBV30 and TRBJ1-5, reads SQTIHQWPATLVQPVGSPLSLECTVEGTSNPNLYWYRQAAGRGLQLLFYSVGIGQISSEVPQNLSASRPQDRQFILSSKKLLLSDSGFYLCAWSPSSNQPQHFGDGTRLSIL.

This chain joins TRBV2 and TRBJ2-7, with TRBD2 identical over 14 bases. The CDR3 runs to 15 residues. J lost 5 bases, V lost 6 bases, and 6 bases had no gene match. Germline loops: CDR1 SNHLY, CDR2 FYNNEI. CDR3 coding DNA: TGTGCCAGCAGACGGACTAGCGGGAGGCCCCACGAGCAGTACTTC. Protein sequence: CASRRTSGRPHEQYF.

This sequence joins TRBV28 and TRBJ2-1, with TRBD1 matching 7 bases. The germline gives CDR1 MDHEN, CDR2 SYDVKM. The CDR3 spans 13 residues. Losses at the gene ends were 1 base for V and 8 bases for J; bases not matched to a gene: 2. The CDR3 region has the DNA TGTGCCAGCAGTTTATTGAGGGGGCATGAGCAGTTCTTC. Translated, it gives CASSLLRGHEQFF.

The chain links TRBV25-1 to TRBJ1-4; 8 bases align to TRBD1. CDR3 length: 14 amino acids. The V gene end was trimmed by 8 bases and the J gene end by 8 bases; junction bases not matched to a gene: 10. CDR1 and CDR2 (germline): MGHDK, SYGVNS. CDR3 sequence: CASATEDREEKLFF. The CDR3 DNA sequence: TGTGCCAGCGCCACCGAGGACAGGGAAGAAAAACTGTTTTTT.

The chain recombines TRBV11-2 with TRBJ2-7; TRBD1 is a possible D gene (6 bases). CDR1 is SGHAT and CDR2 is FQNNGV in the germline V gene. The CDR3 extends over 15 amino acids. V shed 5 bases and J shed 0 bases, with 14 bases lying between them. CDR3 DNA sequence: TGTGCCAGCAGCCATATCCGGACAGACTCCTACGAGCAGTACTTC. Its translation is CASSHIRTDSYEQYF.

This chain uses TRBV4-1 with TRBJ2-1; D might be TRBD1 (6 bases). The CDR3 consists of 15 residues. Trimming pared 4 bases from V and 0 bases from J, leaving 10 bases between. Germline CDR1 reads MGHRA; CDR2 reads YSYEKL. CDR3 protein: CASSLLDSSYNEQFF. The CDR3 coding sequence is TGCGCCAGCAGCCTCTTGGACAGCTCCTACAATGAGCAGTTCTTC.

The rearrangement joins TRBV11-3 to TRBJ1-1; no clear D. CDR1 SGHNT and CDR2 YENEEA come from the germline V gene. This CDR3 spans 14 amino acids. V was clipped by 5 bases and J by 4 bases, with 14 bases between them. Here the CDR3 reads CASSGRQGPTEAFF. CDR3 DNA sequence: TGTGCCAGCAGCGGGCGACAAGGGCCCACTGAAGCTTTCTTT.

The V gene is TRBV11-3, the J gene TRBJ2-3; weak D call: TRBD1 (6 bases). The length of the CDR3 is 15 residues. In germline, CDR1 is SGHNT, CDR2 YENEEA. V was cut by 1 base and J by 11 bases, with 19 bases left in between. In DNA, the CDR3 is TGTGCCAGCAGCTTAGGAGGGGACACGGAAACTAGGCAGTATTTT. Translating it yields CASSLGGDTETRQYF.

The rearrangement uses TRBV21-1 and TRBJ2-7; TRBD2 is the table's D call and was not checked against the DNA. TRBV21-1 is an annotated pseudogene. CDR3 length: 21 amino acids. In DNA form, the CDR3 reads TGTGCCAGCAGCCATGAGGCGGGGATTAAGGTGGGACTAGCGGGAGGGGACGAGCAGTACTTC. It yields the protein CASSHEAGIKVGLAGGDEQYF.

The V gene is TRBV7-6, the J gene TRBJ2-3, with no clear D. V lost 1 base, J lost 0 bases, and 8 bases lay in between. The CDR3 consists of 15 residues. The germline V gene encodes CDR1 SGHVS and CDR2 FNYEAQ. This chain's CDR3 is CASSLGAESTDTQYF. The DNA for the CDR3 is TGTGCCAGCAGCTTAGGGGCCGAAAGCACAGATACGCAGTATTTT.

This chain connects TRBV7-2 to TRBJ2-3; the D is unclear. V lost 1 base and J lost 8, with 13 bases in between. The CDR3 runs to 14 residues. Germline CDR1 is SGHTA and CDR2 is FQGNSA. CDR3 in amino acids: CASSLGTLGTTQYF. CDR3 bases: TGTGCCAGCAGCTTAGGCACCCTCGGTACTACGCAGTATTTT.

In its sample, this clone was seen once. CDR3 loop: CASSWVKRSYEQYF. CDR3 bases: TGTGCCAGCAGCTGGGTGAAAAGGTCCTACGAGCAGTACTTC. The chain employs TRBV11-3 and TRBJ2-7; D ambiguous. Deletions cut 4 bases from V and 1 base from J, with 11 bases between. The CDR3 is 14 residues long. Germline V gene data show CDR1 as SGHNT and CDR2 as YENEEA.

This clone was counted between two and nine times. The V call is TRBV7-9, the J call TRBJ2-7; D is undetermined. The V and J ends lost 5 bases and 0 bases respectively, with 11 bases between them. The CDR3 loop spans 14 amino acids. Germline CDR1 is SEHNR and CDR2 is FQNEAQ (reference sequence). The CDR3 protein is CASSPQEDSYEQYF. In DNA form, the CDR3 reads TGTGCCAGCAGCCCACAAGAGGACTCCTACGAGCAGTACTTC.

This chain uses TRBV14 with TRBJ2-1; perhaps TRBD2 as D (6 bases). V shed 5 bases and J shed 6 bases, with 17 bases lying between them. The CDR3 is 15 amino acids. Germline V gene lookup returns CDR1 SGHDN and CDR2 FVKESK. As DNA, the CDR3 is TGTGCCAGCAGCGAGCGGTTGGGGGACTCCAATGAGCAGTTCTTC. Encoded protein: CASSERLGDSNEQFF.

This chain joins TRBV5-1 and TRBJ2-7; D gene uncertain. Trimming left V 0 bases short and J 5 bases short, with 18 bases between. The CDR3 has 16 residues. Germline values: CDR1 SGHRS, CDR2 YFSETQ. This chain's CDR3 is CASSLENTPTLDEQYF. Here the CDR3 DNA reads TGCGCCAGCAGCTTGGAGAACACCCCAACCCTTGACGAGCAGTACTTC. Full variable domain (missing parts from reference TRBV5-1 and TRBJ2-7): KAGVTQTPRYLIKTRGQQVTLSCSPISGHRSVSWYQQTPGQGLQFLFEYFSETQRNKGNFPGRFSGRQFSNSRSEMNVSTLELGDSALYLCASSLENTPTLDEQYFGPGTRLTVT.

The rearrangement links TRBV2 to TRBJ2-5; D possibly uses TRBD1 or TRBD2 (5 bases each). With 4 bases removed from V and 4 bases from J, the gap between germline ends came to 13 bases. This CDR3 contains 14 residues. Germline V gene data show CDR1 as SNHLY and CDR2 as FYNNEI. The CDR3 DNA reads as TGTGCCAGCAGTGTTGGGGCCGCGGGAGAGACCCAGTACTTC. Its protein is CASSVGAAGETQYF.

The chain recombines TRBV4-1 with TRBJ2-7; D is possibly TRBD2 (5 bases). This CDR3 has 15 residues. Trimming cost V 0 bases and J 3 bases, with 12 bases left between them. Germline CDR1 and CDR2: MGHRA and YSYEKL. This chain's CDR3 is CASSQDVRLFYEQYF. CDR3 sequence (DNA): TGCGCCAGCAGCCAAGATGTGAGACTATTCTACGAGCAGTACTTC.

The chain recombines TRBV18 with TRBJ2-2, with D possibly called TRBD1 or TRBD2 (5 bases each). The CDR3 totals 16 residues. The germline gives CDR1 KGHSH, CDR2 LQKENI. The V gene lost 6 bases and the J gene lost 0 bases, with 14 bases spanning the gap. The CDR3 spells CASSRGGPTNTGELFF. The CDR3 DNA reads as TGTGCCAGCTCCCGGGGCGGACCTACGAACACCGGGGAGCTGTTTTTT.

This sequence joins TRBV11-2 and TRBJ2-2, with D uncertain. The germline CDR1 and CDR2 sequences are SGHAT and FQNNGV. The CDR3 has 13 residues. Trimming took 5 bases from V and 8 from J, leaving 12 bases between them. As DNA, the CDR3 is TGTGCCAGCAGCGCCCGACTCACAGGGGAGCTGTTTTTT. This gives the protein CASSARLTGELFF. The full variable domain, completed using reference TRBV11-2 and TRBJ2-2, is EAGVAQSPRYKIIEKRQSVAFWCNPISGHATLYWYQQILGQGPKLLIQFQNNGVVDDSQLPKDRFSAERLKGVDSTLKIQPAKLEDSAVYLCASSARLTGELFFGEGSRLTVL.

The gene calls are TRBV28 and TRBJ2-3; D might be TRBD1 (6 bases). Germline CDR1 is MDHEN and CDR2 is SYDVKM. Trimming stripped 2 bases from V and 6 bases from J, with 18 bases between. The CDR3 sequence is 16 residues long. CDR3 protein: CASSLIREGGSDTQYF. The CDR3 DNA sequence: TGTGCCAGCAGTTTAATCCGGGAAGGGGGTTCGGATACGCAGTATTTT.

This chain connects TRBV27 to TRBJ2-4, with D hard to call. Germline V gives CDR1 MNHEY, CDR2 SMNVEV (reference sequence). Trimming took off 0 bases at V and 0 bases at J, with 0 bases between the two ends. The CDR3 length is 13 residues. CDR3 residues: CASSLSAKNIQYF. The DNA of the CDR3 is TGTGCCAGCAGTTTATCAGCCAAAAACATTCAGTACTTC.

The rearrangement links TRBV9 to TRBJ2-1; TRBD1 matches 8 bases. The germline V gene encodes CDR1 SGDLS and CDR2 YYNGEE. V shed 5 bases and J 0 bases; nucleotides not matched to a gene: 4. The CDR3 length is 15 residues. In DNA, the CDR3 is TGTGCCAGCAGTCCGACAGGGGTCTCCTACAATGAGCAGTTCTTC. It translates to CASSPTGVSYNEQFF.

The chain couples TRBV27 to TRBJ2-1; D gene unclear. In germline, CDR1 is MNHEY, CDR2 SMNVEV (reference sequence). The CDR3 runs to 15 residues. The V and J ends lost 4 bases and 0 bases respectively, with 10 bases between them. CDR3 protein: CASSSFSSSYNEQFF. The CDR3 DNA follows: TGTGCCAGCAGTTCCTTTTCGAGCTCCTACAATGAGCAGTTCTTC.

The J gene is TRBJ1-1, the V gene TRBV2; D unresolved. This CDR3 has 12 amino acids. The V and J ends lost 7 bases and 7 bases respectively, with 13 bases between them. Germline V lookup: CDR1 SNHLY, CDR2 FYNNEI. The CDR3 region is CASTPRGDEAFF. CDR3 in DNA: TGTGCCAGCACCCCTCGGGGTGATGAAGCTTTCTTT. Based on the CDR3 plus reference TRBV2 and TRBJ1-1, the full variable domain is EPEVTQTPSHQVTQMGQEVILRCVPISNHLYFYWYRQILGQKVEFLVSFYNNEISEKSEIFDDQFSVERPDGSNFTLKIRSTKLEDSAMYFCASTPRGDEAFFGQGTRLTVV.

DNA of the CDR3: TGTGCCAGCAGTGACAACACCGGGGAGCTGTTTTTT. Translated: CASSDNTGELFF. V and J are TRBV2 and TRBJ2-2; D is uncertain. The germline V and J ends were trimmed by 3 bases and 2 bases, with 1 base remaining between them. The germline gives CDR1 SNHLY, CDR2 FYNNEI. This CDR3 region has 12 residues.

The chain is built from TRBV29-1 and TRBJ2-3; D not certain. The CDR3 totals 12 residues. V was trimmed by 7 bases and J by 2 bases, leaving 10 bases between them. CDR1 SQVTM and CDR2 ANQGSEA come from the germline V gene. CDR3 in amino acids: CSARILTDTQYF. The CDR3, as DNA: TGCAGCGCTCGAATCCTCACAGATACGCAGTATTTT.

V is TRBV4-1 and J is TRBJ1-6; 10 bases are a match to TRBD1. CDR1 MGHRA and CDR2 YSYEKL come from the germline V gene. The CDR3 loop spans 18 amino acids. V shed 3 bases and J 6 bases; nucleotides not matched to a gene: 11. CDR3 in amino acids: CASSHGAPRQGANSPLHF. CDR3 coding DNA: TGCGCCAGCAGCCACGGGGCTCCCCGACAGGGGGCTAATTCACCCCTCCACTTT.